Listed below are T cell receptor beta chains from one sample, sequenced in a study of blood T cells in healthy people across ages. Each CDR3 protein is one row after TCRdb ran MiXCR on the 5' RACE reads. This table holds fewer than 2,000,000 distinct CDR3 sequences, about 35% found once. The sequencing input was blood. All receptors come from a woman aged 25-40 years in good health. Both conserved end residues are part of each CDR3. A D gene is named only where the DNA matches it firmly. Rows give clone size only sometimes, using once, few, many, or a class for an expanded clone.

d_gene: -; abundance: -; v_gene: TRBV11-2; j_gene: TRBJ1-1; CDR3nt: TGTGCCAGCAGCCAGCGGTACACTGAAGCTTTCTTT; CDR3aa: CASSQRYTEAFF
d_gene: -; abundance: -; v_gene: TRBV4-1; j_gene: TRBJ2-5; CDR3nt: TGCGCCGGCAGCCAAGGAGGGGGCGCGGTAGGAGAGCAGTACTTC; CDR3aa: CAGSQGGGAVGEQYF
d_gene: TRBD2; abundance: once; v_gene: TRBV6-1; j_gene: TRBJ2-1; CDR3nt: TGTGCCAGCAGTGAAGACTACCTAGCGGGATACAATGAGCAGTTCTTC; CDR3aa: CASSEDYLAGYNEQFF
d_gene: TRBD2; abundance: -; v_gene: TRBV7-6; j_gene: TRBJ2-7; CDR3nt: TGTGCCAGCAGCTTAAGGCTAGCGGCCTCCTACGAGCAGTACTTC; CDR3aa: CASSLRLAASYEQYF
d_gene: TRBD1; abundance: -; v_gene: TRBV5-1; j_gene: TRBJ1-2; CDR3nt: TGCGCCAGCAGCACGGGACAGGGGGTATATGGCTACACCTTC; CDR3aa: CASSTGQGVYGYTF
d_gene: -; abundance: -; v_gene: TRBV7-9; j_gene: TRBJ2-1; CDR3nt: TGTGCCAGCAGCTTCGACGGGGGACCTTGCAATGAGCAGTTCTTC; CDR3aa: CASSFDGGPCNEQFF
d_gene: -; abundance: many; v_gene: TRBV7-2; j_gene: TRBJ2-1; CDR3nt: TGTGCCAGCAGCCTCGCTAGGGGGTTAACACCGTTTACCTACAATGAGCAGTTCTTC; CDR3aa: CASSLARGLTPFTYNEQFF
d_gene: -; abundance: few; v_gene: TRBV5-1; j_gene: TRBJ2-5; CDR3nt: TGCGCCAGCAGTTCTCGCAGCATGCAAGAGACCCAGTACTTC; CDR3aa: CASSSRSMQETQYF
d_gene: TRBD2; abundance: -; v_gene: TRBV20-1; j_gene: TRBJ2-1; CDR3nt: TGCAGTGCTAGAGAACTAGCGGGGGGCTACAATGAGCGGTTCTTC; CDR3aa: CSARELAGGYNERFF
d_gene: -; abundance: -; v_gene: TRBV27; j_gene: TRBJ1-2; CDR3nt: TGTGCCAGCAGTCCATGGGAACAGGGCGACAACTATGGCTACACCTTC; CDR3aa: CASSPWEQGDNYGYTF
d_gene: TRBD2; abundance: -; v_gene: TRBV5-1; j_gene: TRBJ2-3; CDR3nt: TGCGCCAGCAGCGCGGGACTAGCGGATTACACAGATACGCAGTATTTT; CDR3aa: CASSAGLADYTDTQYF
d_gene: TRBD2; abundance: -; v_gene: TRBV7-8; j_gene: TRBJ2-3; CDR3nt: TGTGCCAGCAGCCCCCTCTTCGCCGGGACTAGCATGACAGATACGCAGTATTTT; CDR3aa: CASSPLFAGTSMTDTQYF